This TCR beta chain was identified during a study of CD8+ T cells in alopecia areata. Study observations and caveats: Throughout tofacitinib, many expanded lesional clones continued to persist in scalp and blood. Lesional scalp displayed greater clonality than normal scalp, most notably in alopecia totalis/universalis. For patients receiving tofacitinib, scalp clonality and expanded CD8+ clones among the top 100 significantly decreased.

Stated treatment: oral pan-JAK inhibitor, 5-10 mg twice daily. CDR1 is SGHDN, CDR2 FVKESK, per germline. Trimming cost V 0 bases and J 2 bases, with 5 bases left between them. This CDR3 comprises 14 residues. Extraction of RNA preceded its reverse transcription into cDNA, which served as the sequencing template. TCRdb's table, derived via immunoSEQ multiplex PCR, lists solely in-frame clones and lacks some. Among around 180,000 clones listed, just under 65% were seen once. This clone was counted between two and nine times. Its antigen remains unknown. This chain links TRBV14 with TRBJ1-3; D uncertain. The origin of this receptor is a human donor with alopecia areata. The source was CD4+ T cells sorted from blood, collected around week 49, from a patient treated with tofacitinib. The CDR3 nucleotides read TGTGCCAGCAGCCAAGATTTCCCTGGAAACACCATATATTTT. Protein product: CASSQDFPGNTIYF. The variable domain in full, with the rest retrieved from reference TRBV14 and TRBJ1-3, is EAGVTQFPSHSVIEKGQTVTLRCDPISGHDNLYWYRRVMGKEIKFLLHFVKESKQDESGMPNNRFLAERTGGTYSTLKVQPAELEDSGVYFCASSQDFPGNTIYFGEGSWLTVV.